Below are 9 T cell receptor beta chains sequenced from a single sample in a study of T cells in Graves' hyperthyroidism and ophthalmopathy. TCR beta CDR3 region amplification was performed from RNA transcripts. TCR CDR3 regions were first amplified by RT-PCR with HTBI primers. MiXCR was run by TCRdb on the multiplex PCR reads, yielding one entry per CDR3 protein. The profile covers 550,000 to 800,000 distinct CDR3 sequences, with approximately 16% appearing a single time and around 8% taken by the ten largest. Sequences were obtained from blood. The receptor source for this set is a man between 18 and 29 years old with Graves' hyperthyroidism.

There are many counts of this clonotype. This chain joins TRBV20-1 and TRBJ2-3; 9 bases fit TRBD2. V was clipped by 6 bases and J by 6 bases; unmatched bases: 13. The CDR3 is 15 residues long. Looked up from germline, CDR1 is DFQATT and CDR2 is SNEGSKA (reference sequence). CDR3 sequence: CSAPGPSGIGDTQYF. The CDR3 region has the DNA TGCAGTGCACCCGGGCCTAGCGGGATAGGTGATACGCAGTATTTT.

This clonotype has ten or more counts. CDR3 sequence reads: CASSEGRRGADTQYF. The CDR3 DNA sequence: TGTGCCAGCAGTGAAGGGAGGAGAGGGGCAGATACGCAGTATTTT. This chain uses TRBV2 with TRBJ2-3; the D gene could be TRBD1 or TRBD2 (5 bases each). The CDR3 is 15 amino acids. The V gene lost 1 base and the J gene lost 4 bases, with 12 bases spanning the gap. Germline V gives CDR1 SNHLY, CDR2 FYNNEI.

This clonotype has only a few counts. The chain employs TRBV20-1 and TRBJ2-3; 8 bases match TRBD2. Unmatched junction bases numbered 9, after V lost 4 bases and J lost 0 bases. The CDR3 loop spans 16 amino acids. CDR1 is DFQATT and CDR2 is SNEGSKA in the germline V gene (reference sequence). The DNA of the CDR3 is TGCAGTGCTACACCCCCCAGCGGGGGAAGCACAGATACGCAGTATTTT. Translation: CSATPPSGGSTDTQYF.

The chain recombines TRBV29-1 with TRBJ1-4, with 8 bases aligning to TRBD1. Germline lookup yields CDR1 SQVTM and CDR2 ANQGSEA. This CDR3 is built from 14 residues. V trimming: 7 bases; J trimming: 8 bases; junction bases outside the gene matches: 12. CDR3 in DNA: TGCAGCGCATCCATTAATTGGACAGGGGAAAAACTGTTTTTT. As protein: CSASINWTGEKLFF.

This clonotype was seen at least ten times. J is TRBJ2-7 and V is TRBV7-9; D is ambiguous. The CDR3 is 13 residues long. CDR1 is SEHNR and CDR2 is FQNEAQ in the germline V gene (reference sequence). The germline V and J ends were trimmed by 10 bases and 3 bases, with 16 bases remaining between them. The CDR3 sequence is CATSPQSGYEQYF. The CDR3 DNA is TGTGCCACCTCACCTCAGTCGGGCTACGAGCAGTACTTC.

This clonotype has ten or more counts. The chain couples TRBV28 to TRBJ1-1; D is uncertain. Deletions cut 4 bases from V and 1 base from J, with 7 bases between. The CDR3 runs to 13 residues. CDR1 and CDR2 (germline): MDHEN, SYDVKM. CDR3 loop: CASSSFQNTEAFF. The DNA for the CDR3 is TGTGCCAGCAGTTCCTTCCAGAACACTGAAGCTTTCTTT.

In its sample, this clonotype was seen many times. The chain employs TRBV7-2 and TRBJ1-2; D is unclear. CDR3 length equals 12 residues. V was shortened by 5 bases and J by 3 bases, with 7 bases between the two germline ends. Germline V CDR1 and CDR2: SGHTA, FQGNSA. The CDR3 DNA follows: TGTGCCAGCAGCCTGGGGTACTATGGCTACACCTTC. Amino acid sequence: CASSLGYYGYTF. Full variable domain (missing parts from reference TRBV7-2 and TRBJ1-2): GAGVSQSPSNKVTEKGKDVELRCDPISGHTALYWYRQSLGQGLEFLIYFQGNSAPDKSGLPSDRFSAERTGGSVSTLTIQRTQQEDSAVYLCASSLGYYGYTFGSGTRLTVV.

The chain has TRBV4-1 and TRBJ2-7; possible D gene TRBD1, 5 bases. The CDR3 consists of 14 residues. V lost 1 base to trimming and J lost 3 bases, with 10 bases between them. Per the germline V gene, CDR1 is MGHRA and CDR2 is YSYEKL. CDR3 region: CASSQVGHDYEQYF. The CDR3 nucleotides read TGCGCCAGCAGCCAAGTGGGGCATGACTACGAGCAGTACTTC.

CDR3 region: CASSQGAGNTIYF. The CDR3 DNA reads as TGTGCCAGCAGCCAGGGGGCCGGAAACACCATATATTTT. The chain recombines TRBV2 with TRBJ1-3, with 8 positions matching TRBD1. This CDR3 has 13 amino acids. V lost 6 bases and J lost 4; bases outside the gene matches: 2. Per the germline V gene, CDR1 is SNHLY and CDR2 is FYNNEI.